The clone carrying this T cell receptor beta chain has a handful of counts. Its antigen is currently unknown. TCRdb called the 5' RACE reads again in MiXCR, with one record for every CDR3 protein. The profile shows 75,000 to 80,000 distinct CDR3 sequences, approximately 5% of them singletons. The sample belongs to a study of neurological immune-mediated disorders. Regarding the study as a whole: HTLV-1-associated myelopathy led in TCR clonal expansion, while multiple sclerosis ranked lowest, below healthy controls.

This TCR was recovered from a young woman with multiple sclerosis. The sequenced sample consisted of PBMCs.

The CDR3 sequence: CASSLAQLGGSSTDTQYF. The CDR3 coding sequence is TGTGCCAGCAGCTTAGCGCAGCTCGGGGGTTCTAGCACAGATACGCAGTATTTT. The chain links TRBV7-8 to TRBJ2-3; D perhaps matches TRBD2 (6 bases). Germline V gene sequence: CDR1 SGHVS, CDR2 FQNEAQ. The CDR3 extends over 18 amino acids. Trimming cost V 0 bases and J 0 bases, with 16 bases left between them.